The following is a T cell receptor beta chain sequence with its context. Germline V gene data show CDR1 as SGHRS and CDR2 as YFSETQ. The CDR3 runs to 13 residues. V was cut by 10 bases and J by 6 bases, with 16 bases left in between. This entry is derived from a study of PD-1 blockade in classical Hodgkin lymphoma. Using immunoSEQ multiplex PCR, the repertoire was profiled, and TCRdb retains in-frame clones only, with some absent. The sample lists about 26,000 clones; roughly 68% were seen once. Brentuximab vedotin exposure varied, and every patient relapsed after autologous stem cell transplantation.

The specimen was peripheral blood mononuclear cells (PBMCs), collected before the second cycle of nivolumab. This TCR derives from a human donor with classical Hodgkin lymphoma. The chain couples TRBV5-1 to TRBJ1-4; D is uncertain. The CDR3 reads CADGDMIYEKLFF. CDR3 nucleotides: TGCGCCGACGGAGACATGATTTATGAAAAACTGTTTTTT. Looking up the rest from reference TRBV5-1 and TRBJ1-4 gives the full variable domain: KAGVTQTPRYLIKTRGQQVTLSCSPISGHRSVSWYQQTPGQGLQFLFEYFSETQRNKGNFPGRFSGRQFSNSRSEMNVSTLELGDSALYLCADGDMIYEKLFFGSGTQLSVL.